The 20 T cell receptor beta chains reported below all come from one sample, sequenced in a study of T cell clonotyping in hematopoietic cell transplantation. Time point meaning: recipient sample about 28 days before transplant, after cytoreduction. The data were produced by immunoSEQ multiplex PCR, yet TCRdb's version contains in-frame clones alone and is incomplete. This sample carries several thousand clones, roughly 80% of them seen once, and the ten largest clones take roughly 33%. The sample consisted of peripheral blood mononuclear cells, taken before stem cell transplant. Receptors originate from a man aged 55-75 years with acute myeloid leukemia. Some clones in this sample may be carry-over from other donors' samples.

This chain uses TRBV5-1 with TRBJ2-1; TRBD2 matches 16 bases. Germline CDR1 SGHRS, CDR2 YFSETQ. The CDR3 is 16 amino acids. V dropped 7 bases and J dropped 8; count of bases not matched to a gene: 9. The CDR3, as DNA: TGCGCCAGCTCGTCCGGGACTAGCGGGAGGGCCGATGAGCAGTTCTTC. Protein sequence: CASSSGTSGRADEQFF.

This clone is classed as medium-sized. The rearrangement joins TRBV6-5 to TRBJ1-4; a possible D gene is TRBD1 (6 bases). Trimming stripped 5 bases from V and 9 bases from J, with 16 bases between. Germline V gene data show CDR1 as MNHEY and CDR2 as SVGAGI. CDR3 size: 14 residues. CDR3 DNA: TGTGCCAGCAGTACACAGGGCGGATATCAAAAACTGTTTTTT. Translated: CASSTQGGYQKLFF.

About this clone: Distinct nucleotide sequences in the sample also encode this CDR3. The chain links TRBV11-2 to TRBJ1-2; 7 bases are shared with TRBD1. Germline CDR1 is SGHAT and CDR2 is FQNNGV. This CDR3 spans 13 amino acids. Losses at the gene ends were 3 bases for V and 4 bases for J; bases not matched to a gene: 2. The CDR3 loop is CASSLGTAYGYTF. CDR3 bases: TGTGCCAGCAGCTTGGGGACAGCCTATGGCTACACCTTC.

CDR3 DNA: TGTGCCAGCAGGAGGGTTCTCGGAACTGAAGCTTTCTTT. Protein: CASRRVLGTEAFF. The J gene is TRBJ1-1, the V gene TRBV6-1; D is ambiguous. With 6 bases removed from V and 5 bases from J, the gap between germline ends came to 13 bases. From germline, CDR1 is MNHNS and CDR2 SASEGT. This CDR3 region has 13 residues.

J is TRBJ2-7 and V is TRBV10-3; TRBD2 aligns across 9 bases. Germline V gene lookup returns CDR1 ENHRY and CDR2 SYGVKD. This CDR3 spans 14 amino acids. V lost 6 bases, J lost 6 bases, and 9 bases stayed unmatched. In DNA form, the CDR3 reads TGTGCCATCAGCGATCTAGCGGGAACTTTCGAGCAGTACTTC. Amino acids: CAISDLAGTFEQYF.

The chain combines TRBV25-1 with TRBJ2-5; possible D gene TRBD1, 5 bases. Per germline, CDR1 MGHDK and CDR2 SYGVNS. The V end lost 5 bases, the J end lost 0 bases, and 10 bases lay between the germline ends. The CDR3 runs to 14 residues. DNA of the CDR3: TGTGCCAGCAGTAGCAGGGCGTACCAAGAGACCCAGTACTTC. Translated, it gives CASSSRAYQETQYF.

This clone was seen only a few times. The CDR3: CASSASLEGTEAFF. CDR3 DNA sequence: TGTGCCAGCAGCGCCTCGTTAGAGGGCACTGAAGCTTTCTTT. V and J are TRBV9 and TRBJ1-1; D remains ambiguous. Germline V CDR1 and CDR2: SGDLS, YYNGEE. This CDR3 comprises 14 residues. The germline V and J ends were trimmed by 3 bases and 4 bases, with 13 bases remaining between them.

This chain uses TRBV2 with TRBJ2-7; TRBD2 matches at 7 bases. The V gene end was trimmed by 6 bases and the J gene end by 6 bases; junction bases not matched to a gene: 8. Germline V gene sequence: CDR1 SNHLY, CDR2 FYNNEI. This CDR3 region has 13 residues. For the CDR3, the DNA is TGTGCCAGCAGAGCCCAGCGGGATGCCGAGCAGTACTTC. Amino acid sequence: CASRAQRDAEQYF. Drawing the rest from reference TRBV2 and TRBJ2-7, the complete variable domain is EPEVTQTPSHQVTQMGQEVILRCVPISNHLYFYWYRQILGQKVEFLVSFYNNEISEKSEIFDDQFSVERPDGSNFTLKIRSTKLEDSAMYFCASRAQRDAEQYFGPGTRLTVT.

The chain combines TRBV9 with TRBJ2-3; a weak D match, TRBD1 (6 bases). The germline gives CDR1 SGDLS, CDR2 YYNGEE. V lost 1 base and J 6 bases, leaving 18 bases between the germline ends. This CDR3 contains 16 residues. CDR3 loop: CASSVTGGGVADTQYF. CDR3 nucleotides: TGTGCCAGCAGCGTAACTGGGGGCGGAGTGGCGGATACGCAGTATTTT.

This chain uses TRBV19 with TRBJ1-5; D is perhaps TRBD1 (6 bases). V dropped 5 bases and J dropped 7 bases, with 18 bases sitting between them. The CDR3 extends over 15 amino acids. CDR1 and CDR2 (germline): LNHDA, SQIVND (reference sequence). Written as DNA, the CDR3 is TGTGCCAGTAGTTCAGGGGCGGCGGGTGACCAGCCCCAGCATTTT. Translated, it gives CASSSGAAGDQPQHF.

This chain links TRBV7-9 with TRBJ2-2; 10 positions agree with TRBD2. The V and J ends lost 1 base and 6 bases, in that order; junction bases with no gene match: 2. The CDR3 is made up of 15 amino acids. Germline V lookup: CDR1 SEHNR, CDR2 FQNEAQ (reference sequence). The DNA for the CDR3 is TGTGCCAGCAGCTTAGGGACTAGCGGATCCGGGGAGCTGTTTTTT. Translation gives CASSLGTSGSGELFF.

The rearrangement joins TRBV6-6 to TRBJ2-4; 7 nucleotides match TRBD2. The CDR3 is 15 amino acids. The trim removed 5 bases at V and 0 bases at J, leaving 4 bases unmatched. CDR1 MNHNY and CDR2 SVGAGI come from the germline V gene (reference sequence). CDR3: CASSHGGIAKNIQYF. As DNA, the CDR3 is TGTGCCAGCAGTCACGGGGGGATAGCCAAAAACATTCAGTACTTC.

V is TRBV2 and J is TRBJ1-1; 7 bases are shared with TRBD1. V shed 3 bases and J 1 base; nucleotides not matched to a gene: 2. The germline CDR1 and CDR2 sequences are SNHLY and FYNNEI. The CDR3 length is 14 residues. CDR3 sequence (DNA): TGTGCCAGCAGTGATTACAGGGGGAACACTGAAGCTTTCTTT. It specifies CASSDYRGNTEAFF.

This clone was found once. The chain joins TRBV6-5 to TRBJ2-7, with 10 bases aligning to TRBD2. This CDR3 spans 15 amino acids. V was clipped by 5 bases and J by 3 bases; unmatched bases: 7. The germline V gene has CDR1 MNHEY and CDR2 SVGAGI. The CDR3 loop is CASSRLAGEIYEQYF. The CDR3 nucleotides are TGTGCCAGCAGTAGGCTAGCGGGAGAGATCTACGAGCAGTACTTC.

This chain joins TRBV20-1 and TRBJ1-4; the match to TRBD1 covers 10 bases. Looked up from germline, CDR1 is DFQATT and CDR2 is SNEGSKA (reference sequence). The CDR3 loop spans 10 amino acids. The trim removed 6 bases at V and 14 bases at J, leaving 3 bases unmatched. The DNA for the CDR3 is TGCAGTGCGCGGGACAGGGGCCTGTTTTTT. It specifies CSARDRGLFF.

This clone showed up just once. The chain carries TRBV2 and TRBJ1-1, with TRBD1 identical over 7 bases. The V gene's germline CDR1 is SNHLY and CDR2 FYNNEI. This CDR3 contains 14 residues. V dropped 7 bases and J dropped 6; count of bases not matched to a gene: 11. The CDR3 region has the DNA TGTGCCAGCACTACGGGACAGAACGCAGCTGAAGCTTTCTTT. Translation gives CASTTGQNAAEAFF.

This rearrangement joins TRBV5-6 to TRBJ2-1, with 9 positions matching TRBD2. This CDR3 spans 15 amino acids. CDR1 SGHDT and CDR2 YYEEEE come from the germline V gene. V lost 0 bases to trimming and J lost 4 bases; unmatched junction nucleotides: 2. For the CDR3, the DNA is TGTGCCAGCAGCTTGGAGACTAGCGGTTACAATGAGCAGTTCTTC. This gives the protein CASSLETSGYNEQFF.

The gene calls are TRBV28 and TRBJ2-7; TRBD1 matches 7 bases. The CDR3 sequence is 13 residues long. Germline CDR1 MDHEN, CDR2 SYDVKM. The junction had 4 bases not matched to a gene; V was cut back by 5 bases and J by 3 bases. CDR3 sequence (DNA): TGTGCCAGCAGTGACAGGGTGAGCTACGAGCAGTACTTC. Encoded protein: CASSDRVSYEQYF.

This chain links TRBV5-6 with TRBJ2-3; 7 bases line up with TRBD2. The germline gives CDR1 SGHDT, CDR2 YYEEEE. The ends lost 4 bases at V and 3 bases at J; junction bases unmatched: 5. The CDR3 contains 14 residues. CDR3 bases: TGTGCCAGCAGCGGGGGGACTATAACAGATACGCAGTATTTT. It specifies CASSGGTITDTQYF.

Regarding this clone: The sample contains more than one DNA sequence encoding this CDR3. This rearrangement joins TRBV5-4 to TRBJ2-3, with D tentatively TRBD1 (6 bases). CDR3 length equals 14 residues. CDR1 and CDR2 from the germline V gene are SGHNT and YYREEE (reference sequence). V lost 0 bases, J lost 4 bases, and 9 bases lay in between. CDR3 nucleotides: TGTGCCAGCAGCTTGGCAGGGGTCTCAGATACGCAGTATTTT. Its protein product is CASSLAGVSDTQYF.